This T cell receptor (beta chain) was captured in a study of T cells after yellow fever vaccination (dated by TCRdb to the late 2010s). Broadly, across the study: The SMART-Seq v4 Ultra Low Input RNA kit was used to prepare libraries from fractions with low cell numbers. Two healthy male donors, one aged 18 to 30 and one aged 30 to 40 years, made up the cohort. Blood was collected at multiple timepoints before and after primary and secondary immunization, and bulk PBMC replicates and cell subsets were isolated. Bulk TCR alpha and beta repertoires were sequenced longitudinally to track T-cell clones before and after primary and booster YFV17D yellow fever vaccination.

TCR cDNA was synthesized by 5'RACE template switching, which introduced a universal primer site and unique molecular identifiers. Priming of cDNA synthesis was performed from both the TCR alpha and TCR beta constant segments. Libraries were amplified in two PCR steps, with sample barcodes and sequencing adapters added in the second step. Sequencing of the libraries was done on either Illumina HiSeq 2500 (2x100 bp) or NovaSeq (2x150 bp). The authors processed their data as follows. Demultiplexing of reads and collapsing into UMI consensus sequences were performed with MIGEC, and V(D)J alignment was carried out with MiXCR. Vaccine-responding clonotypes were identified with edgeR using replicate PBMC samples, with FDR below 0.01 and a log2 fold change above 5 up to day 15 being required. Bulk clonotypes were assigned CD4 or CD8 identity according to which sequenced CD4 or CD8 repertoire held them at higher abundance. The public reads were quality trimmed at Q25 with fastp and then assembled into clones with MiXCR by TCRdb, keeping productive beta chains. Every CDR3 protein is listed once, alongside the most common genes and DNA of its rows. The V and J calls come from TCRdb's annotation, not from the publication. This sample comprises 300,000 to 450,000 distinct CDR3 sequences, roughly 7.5% of them detected only once. The top ten constitute approximately 18% of the sample.

This clonotype showed up many times. Its antigen is currently not known. Base qualities were left out, and no much larger clone turns up one base away. What the authors observed across the whole study: The secondary T-cell response was weaker than the primary response but faster, peaking on day 5 instead of day 15. A small fraction of clonotypes showed up in both the CD4 and CD8 compartments, probably as a result of convergent recombination. The study included only two donors, which limits how far the findings can be generalized. Because abundant contaminating clonotypes from the bulk population could be contained in FACS-sorted repertoires, computational filtering was required. After the booster, most of the clones that had expanded following primary vaccination were detected again (around 95% of CD4 and 80% to 90% of CD8), which suggests that memory was broadly maintained.

Read against the paper, the sample's treatment or condition label means: live attenuated yellow fever vaccine strain. At each blood-draw timepoint, two biological replicates of bulk PBMCs were collected. PBMCs were isolated from peripheral blood using a standard Ficoll-Paque protocol. RNA was extracted with TriZol from bulk PBMCs, CD4 and CD8 fractions, and dextramer-positive and dextramer-negative fractions. Sequenced material: PBMCs, taken about 41 days after the first yellow fever vaccination. The sequence derives from a man aged 18 to 29 who received the YFV17D yellow fever vaccine.

The CDR3 region: CASSLPGQGYHTQYF. The DNA is as follows: TGTGCCAGCAGCTTACCGGGACAGGGGTACCATACGCAGTATTTT. The rearranged chain carries TRBV11-2 and TRBJ2-3; 10 bases in the middle match TRBD1. Trimming takes 2 bases off V and 7 bases off J; junction bases not matched to a gene: 6. The germline V gene yields SGHAT for CDR1 and FQNNGV for CDR2. From the cysteine up to the phenylalanine, the CDR3 has a length of 15 residues. Just the 45-base CDR3 DNA is kept, in frame starting at base 1. This CDR3, with the reference TRBV11-2 and TRBJ2-3 proteins standing in past its ends, gives the full variable domain EAGVAQSPRYKIIEKRQSVAFWCNPISGHATLYWYQQILGQGPKLLIQFQNNGVVDDSQLPKDRFSAERLKGVDSTLKIQPAKLEDSAVYLCASSLPGQGYHTQYFGPGTRLTVL.